This entry concerns a single TCR beta chain. The target of this receptor is not known. Base qualities were left out, and no much larger clone turns up one base away. The immunoSEQ Assay was used to sequence TCR beta CDR3 regions from DNA. The study's own analysis went as follows. T cell density was computed as TCR beta template counts normalized to usable DNA estimated by amplifying housekeeping genes. Using the preseqR package, richness was estimated by extrapolating to 120,000 templates for tissue samples and 400,000 templates for PBMC samples. Clonality was defined as one minus Pielou's evenness. Differential abundance testing on productive amino-acid clonotypes, with a minimum total count of 5 and an alpha of 0.1, was used to identify tissue-enriched TCRs. The Jaccard Index and the Morisita Overlap Index were used to measure how much the repertoires overlapped between compartments. GLIPH grouped TCR beta CDR3s together with public tetramer-defined viral CDR3s, and a viral motif had to include at least three viral sequences and show V-gene enrichment. Sourced from immuneACCESS, this table was stored by TCRdb with only in-frame sequences that have V and J called. A share of the clones is absent; for the studies checked, an unresolved V gene accounts for under half, and the remainder has no known explanation. The V and J calls and the clone size are those of that table, but D and trimming were determined from the DNA. Within this sample are some 2,600 clones, with about a quarter of them counted one time only. Clones ranked in the top ten supply 11% of the sample.

These data come from a study of T cells in localized non-small cell lung cancer (dated by TCRdb to the early 2020s). Study-wide context: The study analyzed T cell repertoires of 200 to 300 early-stage NSCLC patients, comparing tumors and uninvolved tumor-adjacent lungs. The cohort was made up of under 250 treatment-naive NSCLC patients whose localized lung tumors had been resected. Of the NSCLC patients, about 130 were male and about a hundred were female, and the mean age was roughly 61 years.

At diagnosis, tumor, uninvolved tumor-adjacent lung and peripheral blood were collected and then preserved as a mix of FFPE and fresh-frozen material. Study-wide findings and limitations: Because of the exploratory design, TCR variables were selected using unadjusted p-values without false-discovery rate correction. Because multi-region tumor sequencing was not performed, intratumor heterogeneity could not be ruled out. A median of about 55 of the top 100 tumor clones were detected in paired uninvolved adjacent lung, and under 30 of these tumor clones were also found among the top 100 clones of the paired uninvolved adjacent lung. Uninvolved tumor-adjacent lung showed the highest T cell clonality, higher than tumor, which suggests more focused antigenic responses in the uninvolved tumor-adjacent lung. Longer overall survival was associated with higher T cell density in blood, whereas shorter survival was associated with higher clonality in adjacent lung.

The CDR3 numbers 12 residues from cysteine through phenylalanine. The sequence is cut down to CDR3 DNA, 36 bases in frame from base 1. CDR1 and CDR2 are drawn from the germline V gene: SGDLS, YYNGEE. The trim is 4 bases for V and 1 base for J, with a gap of 5 bases between the germline ends. The input for sequencing was lung tumor tissue, taken before any cancer treatment. This chain is built from TRBV9 and TRBJ1-1; the D gene cannot be named for sure. The origin of this receptor is a female donor at least 60 years old with stage I lung adenocarcinoma. Here is the DNA: TGTGCCAGCAGCAGGCCGAACACTGAAGCTTTCTTT. This is translated as CASSRPNTEAFF.